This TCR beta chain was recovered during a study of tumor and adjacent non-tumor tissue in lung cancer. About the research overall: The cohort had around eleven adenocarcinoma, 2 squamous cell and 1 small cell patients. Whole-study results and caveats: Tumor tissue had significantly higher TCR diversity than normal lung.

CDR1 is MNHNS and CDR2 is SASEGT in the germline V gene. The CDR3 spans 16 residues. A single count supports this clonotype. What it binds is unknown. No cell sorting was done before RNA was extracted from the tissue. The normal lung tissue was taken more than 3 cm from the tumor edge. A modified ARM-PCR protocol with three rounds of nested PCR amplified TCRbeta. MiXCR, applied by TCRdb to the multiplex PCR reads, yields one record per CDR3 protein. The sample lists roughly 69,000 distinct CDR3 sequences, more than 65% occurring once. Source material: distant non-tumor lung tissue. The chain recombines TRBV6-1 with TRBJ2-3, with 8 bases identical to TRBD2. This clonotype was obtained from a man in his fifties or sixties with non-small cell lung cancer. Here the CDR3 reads CISRKAQRESPVTQYF. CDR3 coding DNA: TGTATCAGCAGGAAGGCCCAGCGGGAGAGCCCAGTTACGCAGTATTTT.